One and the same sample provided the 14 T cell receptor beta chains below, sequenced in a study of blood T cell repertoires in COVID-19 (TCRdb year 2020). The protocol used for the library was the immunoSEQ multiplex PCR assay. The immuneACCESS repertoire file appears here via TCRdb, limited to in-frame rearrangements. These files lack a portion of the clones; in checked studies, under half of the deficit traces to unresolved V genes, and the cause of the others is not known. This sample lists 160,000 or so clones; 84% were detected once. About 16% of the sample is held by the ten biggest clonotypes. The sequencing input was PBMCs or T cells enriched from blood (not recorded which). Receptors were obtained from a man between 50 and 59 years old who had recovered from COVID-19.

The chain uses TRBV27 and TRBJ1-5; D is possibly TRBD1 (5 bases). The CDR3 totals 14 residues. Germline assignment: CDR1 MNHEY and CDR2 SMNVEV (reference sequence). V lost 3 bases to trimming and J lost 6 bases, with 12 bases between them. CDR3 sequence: CASSFGAAGQPQHF. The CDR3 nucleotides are TGTGCCAGCAGTTTTGGGGCAGCCGGTCAGCCCCAGCATTTT.

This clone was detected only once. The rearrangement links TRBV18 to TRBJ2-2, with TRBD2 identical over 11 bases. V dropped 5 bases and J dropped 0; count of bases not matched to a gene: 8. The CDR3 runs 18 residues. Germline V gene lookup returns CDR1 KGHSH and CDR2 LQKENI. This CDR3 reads CASSERTSGPSNTGELFF. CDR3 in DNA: TGTGCCAGCTCAGAGCGGACTAGCGGGCCCTCGAACACCGGGGAGCTGTTTTTT.

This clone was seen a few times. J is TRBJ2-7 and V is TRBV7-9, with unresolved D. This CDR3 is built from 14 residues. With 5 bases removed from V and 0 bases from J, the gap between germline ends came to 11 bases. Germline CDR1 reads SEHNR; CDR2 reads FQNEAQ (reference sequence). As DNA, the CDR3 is TGTGCCAGCAGCCCCCCAGGAAGCTCCTACGAGCAGTACTTC. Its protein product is CASSPPGSSYEQYF.

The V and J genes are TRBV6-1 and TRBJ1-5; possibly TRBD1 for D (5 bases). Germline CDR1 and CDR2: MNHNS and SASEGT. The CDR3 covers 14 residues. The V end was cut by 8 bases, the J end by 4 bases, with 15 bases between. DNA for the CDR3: TGTGCCAGCGCCGCGGGGACCACAAATCAGCCCCAGCATTTT. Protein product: CASAAGTTNQPQHF.

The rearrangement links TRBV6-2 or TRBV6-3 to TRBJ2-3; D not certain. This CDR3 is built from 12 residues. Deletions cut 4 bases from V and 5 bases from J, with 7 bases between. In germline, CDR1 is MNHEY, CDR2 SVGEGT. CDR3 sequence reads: CASSSVRDTQYF. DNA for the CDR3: TGTGCCAGCAGTTCGGTTCGAGATACGCAGTATTTT.

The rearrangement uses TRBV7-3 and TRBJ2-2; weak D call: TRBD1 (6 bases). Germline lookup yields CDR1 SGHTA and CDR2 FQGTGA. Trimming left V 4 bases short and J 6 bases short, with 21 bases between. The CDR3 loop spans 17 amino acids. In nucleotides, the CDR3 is TGTGCCAGCAGCTCGCGAACGGGCCAGGGGTTTGCCGGGGAGCTGTTTTTT. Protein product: CASSSRTGQGFAGELFF.

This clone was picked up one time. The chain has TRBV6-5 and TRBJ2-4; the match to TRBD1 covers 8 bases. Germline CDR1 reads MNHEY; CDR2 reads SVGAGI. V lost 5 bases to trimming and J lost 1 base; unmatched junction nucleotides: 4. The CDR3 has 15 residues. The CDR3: CASSQGAQAKNIQYF. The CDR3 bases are TGTGCCAGCAGTCAGGGGGCCCAGGCCAAAAACATTCAGTACTTC.

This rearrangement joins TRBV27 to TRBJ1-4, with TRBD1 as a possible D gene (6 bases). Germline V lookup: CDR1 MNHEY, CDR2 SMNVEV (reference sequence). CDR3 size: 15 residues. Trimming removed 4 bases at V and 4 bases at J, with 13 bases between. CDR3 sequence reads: CASSSLTGVNEKLFF. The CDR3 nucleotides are TGTGCCAGCAGTTCACTGACAGGTGTTAATGAAAAACTGTTTTTT.

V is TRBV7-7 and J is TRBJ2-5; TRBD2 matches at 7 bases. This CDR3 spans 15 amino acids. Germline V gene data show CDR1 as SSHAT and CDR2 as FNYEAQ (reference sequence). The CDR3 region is CASARLAVPQETQYF. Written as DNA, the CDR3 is TGTGCTAGCGCACGACTAGCTGTACCTCAAGAGACCCAGTACTTC.

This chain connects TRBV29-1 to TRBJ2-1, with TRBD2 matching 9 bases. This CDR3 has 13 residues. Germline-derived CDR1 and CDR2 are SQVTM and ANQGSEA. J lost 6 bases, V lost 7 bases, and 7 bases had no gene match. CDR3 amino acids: CSGAGGGVNEQFF. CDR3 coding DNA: TGCAGCGGGGCGGGGGGGGGCGTCAATGAGCAGTTCTTC.

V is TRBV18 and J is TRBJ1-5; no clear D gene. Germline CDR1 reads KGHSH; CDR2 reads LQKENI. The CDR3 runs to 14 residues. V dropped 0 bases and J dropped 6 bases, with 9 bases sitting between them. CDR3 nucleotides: TGTGCCAGCTCACCACCTATGAGGAGTCAGCCCCAGCATTTT. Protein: CASSPPMRSQPQHF.

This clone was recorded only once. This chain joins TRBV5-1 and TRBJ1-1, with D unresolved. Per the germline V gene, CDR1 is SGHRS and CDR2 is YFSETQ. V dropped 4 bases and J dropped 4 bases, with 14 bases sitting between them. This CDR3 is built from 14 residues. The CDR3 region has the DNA TGCGCCAGCAGCCCCGACGGGTTGGGCACTGAAGCTTTCTTT. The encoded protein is CASSPDGLGTEAFF.

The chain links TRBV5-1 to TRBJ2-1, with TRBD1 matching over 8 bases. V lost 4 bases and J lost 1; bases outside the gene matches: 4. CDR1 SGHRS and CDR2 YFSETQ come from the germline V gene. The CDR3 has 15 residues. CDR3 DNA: TGCGCCAGCAGCCCCGGGACAGGTTCCTACAATGAGCAGTTCTTC. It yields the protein CASSPGTGSYNEQFF.

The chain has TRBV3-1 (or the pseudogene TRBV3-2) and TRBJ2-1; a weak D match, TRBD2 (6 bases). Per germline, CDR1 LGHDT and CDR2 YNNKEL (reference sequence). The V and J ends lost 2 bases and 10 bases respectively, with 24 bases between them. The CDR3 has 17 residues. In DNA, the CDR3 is TGTGCCAGCAGCCAAATCCCCTACCAACGGGGCGCGGGGGAGCAGTTCTTC. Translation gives CASSQIPYQRGAGEQFF.